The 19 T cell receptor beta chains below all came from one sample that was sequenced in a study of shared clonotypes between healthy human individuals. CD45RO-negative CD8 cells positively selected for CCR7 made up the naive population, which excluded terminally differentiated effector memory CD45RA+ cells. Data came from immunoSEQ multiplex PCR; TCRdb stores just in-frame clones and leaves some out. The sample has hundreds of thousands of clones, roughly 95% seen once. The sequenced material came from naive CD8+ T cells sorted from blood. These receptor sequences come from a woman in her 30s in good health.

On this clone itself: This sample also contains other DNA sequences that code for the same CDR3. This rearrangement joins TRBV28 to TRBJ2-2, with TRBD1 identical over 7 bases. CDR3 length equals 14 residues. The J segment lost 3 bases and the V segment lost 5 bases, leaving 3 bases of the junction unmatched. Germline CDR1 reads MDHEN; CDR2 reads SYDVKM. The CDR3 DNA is TGTGCCAGCAGTGGCACAGGGGACACCGGGGAGCTGTTTTTT. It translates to CASSGTGDTGELFF.

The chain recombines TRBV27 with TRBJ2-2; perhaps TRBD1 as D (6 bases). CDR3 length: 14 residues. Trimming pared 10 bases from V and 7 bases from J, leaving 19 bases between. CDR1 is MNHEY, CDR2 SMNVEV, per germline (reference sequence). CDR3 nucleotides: TGTGCCACCCAGAGGGGGTACTCGAGCGGGGAGCTGTTTTTT. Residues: CATQRGYSSGELFF.

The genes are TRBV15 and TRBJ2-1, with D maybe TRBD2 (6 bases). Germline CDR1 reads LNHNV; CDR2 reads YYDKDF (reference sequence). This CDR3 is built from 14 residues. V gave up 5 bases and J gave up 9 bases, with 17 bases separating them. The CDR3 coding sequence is TGTGCCACCAGCTGGATCGACCGGGGAGGTGAGCAGTTCTTC. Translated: CATSWIDRGGEQFF.

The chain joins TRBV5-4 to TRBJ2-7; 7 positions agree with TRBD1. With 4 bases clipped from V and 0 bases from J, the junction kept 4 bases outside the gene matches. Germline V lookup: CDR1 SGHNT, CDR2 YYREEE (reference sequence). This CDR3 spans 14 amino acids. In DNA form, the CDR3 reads TGTGCCAGCAGCCCAGGGGGTTCCTCCTACGAGCAGTACTTC. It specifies CASSPGGSSYEQYF.

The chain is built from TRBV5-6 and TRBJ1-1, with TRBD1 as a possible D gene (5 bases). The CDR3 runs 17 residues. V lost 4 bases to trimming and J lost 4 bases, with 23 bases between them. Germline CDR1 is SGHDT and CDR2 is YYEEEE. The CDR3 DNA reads TGTGCCAGCAGCAGGGGAGCTTACTGGGGCTCCCCCACTGAAGCTTTCTTT. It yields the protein CASSRGAYWGSPTEAFF.

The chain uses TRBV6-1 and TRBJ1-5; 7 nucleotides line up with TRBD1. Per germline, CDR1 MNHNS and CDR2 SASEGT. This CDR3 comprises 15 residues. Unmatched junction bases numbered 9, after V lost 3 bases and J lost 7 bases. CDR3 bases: TGTGCCAGCAGTGAGGTGACAGGGACTCGGCAGCCCCAGCATTTT. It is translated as CASSEVTGTRQPQHF.

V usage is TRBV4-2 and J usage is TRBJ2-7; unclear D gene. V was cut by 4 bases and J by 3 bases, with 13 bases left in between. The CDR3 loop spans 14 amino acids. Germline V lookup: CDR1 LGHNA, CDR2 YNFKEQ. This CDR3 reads CASSPLTENYEQYF. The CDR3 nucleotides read TGTGCCAGCAGCCCCCTTACAGAGAACTACGAGCAGTACTTC.

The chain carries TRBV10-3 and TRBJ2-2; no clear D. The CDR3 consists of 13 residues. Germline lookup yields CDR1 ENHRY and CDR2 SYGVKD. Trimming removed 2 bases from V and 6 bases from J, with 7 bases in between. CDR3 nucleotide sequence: TGTGCCATCAGTGAGCCTCCAGCCGGGGAGCTGTTTTTT. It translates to CAISEPPAGELFF.

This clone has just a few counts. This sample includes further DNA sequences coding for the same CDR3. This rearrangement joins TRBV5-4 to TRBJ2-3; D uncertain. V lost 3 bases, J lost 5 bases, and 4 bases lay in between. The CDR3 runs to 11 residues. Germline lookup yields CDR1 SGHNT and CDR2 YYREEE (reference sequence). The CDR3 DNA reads TGTGCCAGCAGCTCCGTAGATACGCAGTATTTT. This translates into CASSSVDTQYF.

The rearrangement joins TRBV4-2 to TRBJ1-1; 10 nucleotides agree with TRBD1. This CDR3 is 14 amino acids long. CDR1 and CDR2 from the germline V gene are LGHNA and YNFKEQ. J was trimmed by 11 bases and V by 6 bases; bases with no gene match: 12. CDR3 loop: CASSQRGTGESAFF. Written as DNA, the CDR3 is TGTGCCAGCAGTCAACGAGGGACAGGGGAGTCGGCTTTCTTT.

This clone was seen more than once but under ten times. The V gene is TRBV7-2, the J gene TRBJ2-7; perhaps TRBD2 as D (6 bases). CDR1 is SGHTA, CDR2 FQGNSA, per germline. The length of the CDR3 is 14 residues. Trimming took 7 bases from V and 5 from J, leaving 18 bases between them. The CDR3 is CASTPVGGANEQYF. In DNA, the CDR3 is TGTGCCAGCACCCCGGTGGGGGGAGCGAACGAGCAGTACTTC.

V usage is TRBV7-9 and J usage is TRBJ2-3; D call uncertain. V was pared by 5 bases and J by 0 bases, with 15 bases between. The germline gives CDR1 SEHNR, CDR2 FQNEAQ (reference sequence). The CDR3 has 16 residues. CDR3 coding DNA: TGTGCCAGCAGCACTTGGACCGATCCTAGCACAGATACGCAGTATTTT. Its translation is CASSTWTDPSTDTQYF.

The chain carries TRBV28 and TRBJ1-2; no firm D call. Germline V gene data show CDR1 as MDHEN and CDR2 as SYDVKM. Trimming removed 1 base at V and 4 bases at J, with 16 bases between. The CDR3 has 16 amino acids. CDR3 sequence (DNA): TGTGCCAGCAGTTTATTTCGGCTACACCTCGGCTATGGCTACACCTTC. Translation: CASSLFRLHLGYGYTF.

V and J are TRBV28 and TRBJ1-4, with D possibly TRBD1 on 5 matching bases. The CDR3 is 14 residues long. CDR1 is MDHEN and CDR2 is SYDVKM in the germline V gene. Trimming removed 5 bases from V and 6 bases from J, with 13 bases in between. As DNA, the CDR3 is TGTGCCAGCAGTGAAGACAGACCCTATGAAAAACTGTTTTTT. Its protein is CASSEDRPYEKLFF. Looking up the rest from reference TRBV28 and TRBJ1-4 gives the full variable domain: DVKVTQSSRYLVKRTGEKVFLECVQDMDHENMFWYRQDPGLGLRLIYFSYDVKMKEKGDIPEGYSVSREKKERFSLILESASTNQTSMYLCASSEDRPYEKLFFGSGTQLSVL.

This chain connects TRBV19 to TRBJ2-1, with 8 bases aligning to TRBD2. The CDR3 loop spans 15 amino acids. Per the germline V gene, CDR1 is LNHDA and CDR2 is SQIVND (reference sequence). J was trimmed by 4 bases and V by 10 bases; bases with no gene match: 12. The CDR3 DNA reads TGTGCCACCAAATCGGCGGGAGGTTATTACAATGAGCAGTTCTTC. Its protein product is CATKSAGGYYNEQFF.

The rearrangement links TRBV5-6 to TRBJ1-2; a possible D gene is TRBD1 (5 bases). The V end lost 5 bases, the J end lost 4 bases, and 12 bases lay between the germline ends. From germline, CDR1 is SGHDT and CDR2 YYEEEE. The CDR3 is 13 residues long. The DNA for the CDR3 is TGTGCCAGCAGAATAGAGGGGCTCTATGGCTACACCTTC. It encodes CASRIEGLYGYTF.

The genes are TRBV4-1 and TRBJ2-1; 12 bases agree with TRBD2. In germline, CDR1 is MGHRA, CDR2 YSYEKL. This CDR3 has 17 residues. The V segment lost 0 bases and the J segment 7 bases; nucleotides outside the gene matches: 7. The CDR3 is CASSQEHLAGGLNEQFF. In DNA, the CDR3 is TGCGCCAGCAGCCAAGAACACCTAGCGGGAGGGTTGAATGAGCAGTTCTTC.

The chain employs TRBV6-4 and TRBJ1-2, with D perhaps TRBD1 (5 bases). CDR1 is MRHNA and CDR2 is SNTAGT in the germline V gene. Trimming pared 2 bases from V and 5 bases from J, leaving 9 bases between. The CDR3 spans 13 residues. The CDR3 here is CASSDPDSYGYTF. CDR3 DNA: TGTGCCAGCAGTGACCCCGACAGTTATGGCTACACCTTC.

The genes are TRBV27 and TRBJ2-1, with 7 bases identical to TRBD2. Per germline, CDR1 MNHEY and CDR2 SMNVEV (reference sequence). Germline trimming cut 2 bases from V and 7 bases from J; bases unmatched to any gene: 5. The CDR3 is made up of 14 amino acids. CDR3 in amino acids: CASSLAGVLNEQFF. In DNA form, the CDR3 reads TGTGCCAGCAGTTTAGCGGGAGTGTTAAATGAGCAGTTCTTC.